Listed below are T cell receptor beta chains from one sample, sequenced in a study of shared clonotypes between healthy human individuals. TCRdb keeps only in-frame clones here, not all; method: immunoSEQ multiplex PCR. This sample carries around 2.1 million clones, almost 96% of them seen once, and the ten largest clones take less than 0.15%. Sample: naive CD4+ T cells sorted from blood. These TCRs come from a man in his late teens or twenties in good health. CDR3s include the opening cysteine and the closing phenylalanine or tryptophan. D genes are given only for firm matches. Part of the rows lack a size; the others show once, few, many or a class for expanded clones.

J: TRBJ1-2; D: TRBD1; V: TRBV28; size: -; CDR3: CASSSGQGRHGYTF; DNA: TGTGCCAGCAGCTCCGGACAGGGGAGACATGGCTACACCTTC
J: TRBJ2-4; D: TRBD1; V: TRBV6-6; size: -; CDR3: CASRVEAGGNIQYF; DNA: TGTGCCAGCAGGGTAGAGGCAGGGGGAAACATTCAGTACTTC
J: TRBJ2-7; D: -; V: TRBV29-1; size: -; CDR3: CSVRRDYEQYF; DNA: TGCAGCGTTAGGAGGGACTACGAGCAGTACTTC
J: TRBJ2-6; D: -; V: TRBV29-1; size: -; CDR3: CSVEARNKANVLTF; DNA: TGCAGCGTTGAAGCACGGAATAAGGCCAACGTCCTGACTTTC
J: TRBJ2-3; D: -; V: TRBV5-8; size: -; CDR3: CASSLGLASTDTQYF; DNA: TGTGCCAGCAGCTTGGGGCTAGCAAGCACAGATACGCAGTATTTT
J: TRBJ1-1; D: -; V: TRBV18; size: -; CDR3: CASSPQGLGTEAFF; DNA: TGTGCCAGCTCTCCGCAGGGCCTGGGCACTGAAGCTTTCTTT
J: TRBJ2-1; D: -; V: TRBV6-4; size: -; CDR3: CASSDTGFPSSYNEQFF; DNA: TGTGCCAGCAGTGACACGGGCTTCCCGAGCTCCTACAATGAGCAGTTCTTC
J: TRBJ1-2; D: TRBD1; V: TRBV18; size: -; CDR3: CASSPPTGANYGYTF; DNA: TGTGCCAGCTCACCCCCGACAGGGGCGAACTATGGCTACACCTTC
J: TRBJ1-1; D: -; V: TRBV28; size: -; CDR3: CASSPAAAGDTEAFF; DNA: TGTGCCAGCAGTCCGGCCGCGGCAGGAGACACTGAAGCTTTCTTT
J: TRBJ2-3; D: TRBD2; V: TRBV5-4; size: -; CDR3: CASSLGAGGPADTQYF; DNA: TGTGCCAGCAGCTTGGGGGCGGGGGGGCCAGCAGATACGCAGTATTTT
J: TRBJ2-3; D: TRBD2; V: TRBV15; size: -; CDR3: CATSRDPRTRDTQYF; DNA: TGTGCCACCAGCAGAGATCCTAGGACTAGGGATACGCAGTATTTT
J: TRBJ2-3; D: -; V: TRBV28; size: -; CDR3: CASSPGSLDTQYF; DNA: TGTGCCAGCAGCCCCGGGTCCTTGGATACGCAGTATTTT
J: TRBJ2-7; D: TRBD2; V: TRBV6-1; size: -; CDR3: CASNHLAGDEQYF; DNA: TGTGCCAGCAACCACCTAGCGGGAGACGAGCAGTACTTC
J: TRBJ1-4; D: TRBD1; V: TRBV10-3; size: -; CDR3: CAISDNQGQDLFF; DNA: TGTGCCATCAGTGATAACCAGGGACAGGATCTGTTTTTT
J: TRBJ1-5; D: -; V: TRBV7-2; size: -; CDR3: CASSPMGVSNQPQHF; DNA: TGTGCCAGCAGCCCAATGGGGGTTAGCAATCAGCCCCAGCATTTT
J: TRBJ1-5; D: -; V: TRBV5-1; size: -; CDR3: CASSLESDGRGPQHF; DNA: TGCGCCAGCAGCTTGGAATCCGACGGCCGGGGGCCCCAGCATTTT
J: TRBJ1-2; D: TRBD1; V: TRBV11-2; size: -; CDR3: CASSQPGQGGYGYTF; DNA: TGTGCCAGCAGCCAACCAGGACAGGGTGGCTATGGCTACACCTTC
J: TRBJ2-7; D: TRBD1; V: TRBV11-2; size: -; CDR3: CASNTAGTGPYEQYF; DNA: TGTGCCAGCAATACGGCCGGGACAGGGCCCTACGAGCAGTACTTC
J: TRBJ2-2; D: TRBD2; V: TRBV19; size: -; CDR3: CASSSPGGTGELFF; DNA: TGTGCCAGTAGTAGCCCGGGGGGCACCGGGGAGCTGTTTTTT
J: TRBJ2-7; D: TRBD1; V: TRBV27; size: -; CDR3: CASSLTPRTGGREQYF; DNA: TGTGCCAGCAGTTTAACCCCCCGGACAGGGGGACGTGAGCAGTACTTC
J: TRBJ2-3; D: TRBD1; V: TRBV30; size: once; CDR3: CAWSNLLLGTGEPDTQYF; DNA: TGTGCCTGGAGTAACCTCCTTCTCGGGACAGGGGAACCAGATACGCAGTATTTT
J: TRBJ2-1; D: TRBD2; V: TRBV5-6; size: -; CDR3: CASSSLRGAYNEQFF; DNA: TGTGCCAGCAGCTCGCTGCGGGGGGCCTACAATGAGCAGTTCTTC
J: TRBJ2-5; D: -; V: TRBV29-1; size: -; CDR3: CSVKAEWETQYF; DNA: TGCAGCGTTAAAGCGGAGTGGGAGACCCAGTACTTC
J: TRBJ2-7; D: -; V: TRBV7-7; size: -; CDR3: CASRGGRGFDEQYF; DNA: TGTGCCAGCAGGGGGGGCAGGGGATTCGACGAGCAGTACTTC
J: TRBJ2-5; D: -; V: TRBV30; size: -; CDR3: CAWSGYLDGGPQKTQYF; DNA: TGTGCCTGGAGTGGGTACTTAGACGGGGGGCCTCAGAAGACCCAGTACTTC
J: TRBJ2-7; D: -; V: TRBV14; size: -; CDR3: CASSLTRGTEQYF; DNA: TGTGCCAGCAGCCTTACTAGGGGAACCGAGCAGTACTTC
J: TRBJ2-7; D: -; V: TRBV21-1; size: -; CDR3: CASTKSWTDPYEQYF; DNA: TGTGCCAGCACCAAATCTTGGACGGACCCCTACGAGCAGTACTTC
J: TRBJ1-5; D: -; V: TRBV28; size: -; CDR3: CASSPPWGLHQPQHF; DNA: TGTGCCAGCAGCCCCCCCTGGGGGCTGCATCAGCCCCAGCATTTT
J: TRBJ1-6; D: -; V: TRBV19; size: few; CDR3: CATLDRENSPLHF; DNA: TGTGCCACCTTGGACAGAGAAAATTCACCCCTCCACTTT
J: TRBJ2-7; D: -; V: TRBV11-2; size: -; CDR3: CASSPGLRTYEQYF; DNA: TGTGCCAGCAGCCCGGGCCTGCGCACCTACGAGCAGTACTTC
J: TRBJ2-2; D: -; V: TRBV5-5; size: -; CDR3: CASSFRGLTGELFF; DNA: TGTGCCAGCAGCTTCCGGGGCCTCACCGGGGAGCTGTTTTTT
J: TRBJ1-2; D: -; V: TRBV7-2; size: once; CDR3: CASSPRQRPSPFF; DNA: TGTGCCAGCAGCCCAAGGCAGCGGCCCTCCCCCTTCTTC
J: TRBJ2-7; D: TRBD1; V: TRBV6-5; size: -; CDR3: CASSFRDRPYEQYF; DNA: TGTGCCAGCAGTTTCCGGGACAGACCCTACGAGCAGTACTTC
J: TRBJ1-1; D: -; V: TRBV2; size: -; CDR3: CASTTLGRNTEAFF; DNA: TGTGCCAGCACCACATTAGGCAGGAACACTGAAGCTTTCTTT
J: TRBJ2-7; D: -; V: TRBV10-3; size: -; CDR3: CAIASGAGYEQYF; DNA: TGTGCCATTGCGTCGGGGGCAGGGTACGAGCAGTACTTC
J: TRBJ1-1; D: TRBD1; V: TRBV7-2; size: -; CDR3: CASSLSNRTGQFGAFF; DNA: TGTGCCAGCAGCTTATCAAACCGGACAGGGCAATTCGGAGCTTTCTTT
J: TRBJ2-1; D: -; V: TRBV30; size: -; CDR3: CAWSFRTLVNEQFF; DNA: TGTGCCTGGAGTTTCCGGACTTTAGTAAATGAGCAGTTCTTC
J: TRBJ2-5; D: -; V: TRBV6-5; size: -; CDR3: CATHRTVGETQYF; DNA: TGTGCCACCCACCGGACAGTCGGCGAGACCCAGTACTTC
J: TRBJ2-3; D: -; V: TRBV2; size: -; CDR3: CASRAGTQTPGTQYF; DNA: TGTGCCAGCAGGGCCGGGACTCAGACCCCGGGTACGCAGTATTTT
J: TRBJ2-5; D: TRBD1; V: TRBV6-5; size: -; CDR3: CASRRQGQETQYF; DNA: TGTGCCAGCAGGCGACAGGGCCAAGAGACCCAGTACTTC
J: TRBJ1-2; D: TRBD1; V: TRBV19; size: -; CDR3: CASRAGTGAGGYTF; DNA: TGTGCCAGTAGAGCCGGGACAGGGGCTGGAGGCTACACCTTC
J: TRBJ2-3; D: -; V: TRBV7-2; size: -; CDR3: CASSFFLLTSTDTQYF; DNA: TGTGCCAGCAGCTTTTTCCTTCTCACATCCACAGATACGCAGTATTTT
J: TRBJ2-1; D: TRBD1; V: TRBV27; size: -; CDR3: CASSGQGASNEQFF; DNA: TGTGCCAGCTCGGGACAGGGGGCCTCAAATGAGCAGTTCTTC
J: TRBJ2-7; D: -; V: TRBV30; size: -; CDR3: CAWSVLGALLTYEQYF; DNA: TGTGCCTGGAGTGTTTTAGGGGCACTCCTAACCTACGAGCAGTACTTC
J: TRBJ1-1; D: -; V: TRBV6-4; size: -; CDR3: CASNPTRETEAFF; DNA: TGTGCCAGCAACCCCACGAGGGAAACTGAAGCTTTCTTT
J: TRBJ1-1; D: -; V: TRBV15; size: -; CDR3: CATSRDRRVTEAFF; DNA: TGTGCCACCAGCAGAGATAGGCGGGTGACTGAAGCTTTCTTT
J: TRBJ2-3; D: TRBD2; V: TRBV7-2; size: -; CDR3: CASSFAPGLAGEDTQYF; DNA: TGTGCCAGCAGCTTCGCACCGGGACTAGCGGGAGAGGATACGCAGTATTTT
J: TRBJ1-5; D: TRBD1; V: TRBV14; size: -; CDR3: CASSQPEQGSQHF; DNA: TGTGCCAGCAGCCAACCGGAACAGGGGTCCCAGCATTTT
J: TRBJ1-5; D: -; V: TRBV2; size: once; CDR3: CASSGGLGQPQHF; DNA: TGTGCCAGCAGTGGCGGACTTGGGCAGCCCCAGCATTTT
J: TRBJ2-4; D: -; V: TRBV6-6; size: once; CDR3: CASSYTGLGNIQYF; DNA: TGTGCCAGCAGTTACACCGGACTGGGAAACATTCAGTACTTC
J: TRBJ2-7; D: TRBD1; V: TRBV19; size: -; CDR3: CASSYGQGNIDEQYF; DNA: TGTGCCAGTAGTTACGGACAGGGAAATATCGACGAGCAGTACTTC
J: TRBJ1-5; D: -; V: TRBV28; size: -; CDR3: CASTSSQQPQHF; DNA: TGTGCCAGCACCTCAAGCCAACAGCCCCAGCATTTT
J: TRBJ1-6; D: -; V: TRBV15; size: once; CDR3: CATSRGGDNSPLHF; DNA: TGTGCCACCAGCAGAGGGGGAGATAATTCACCCCTCCACTTT
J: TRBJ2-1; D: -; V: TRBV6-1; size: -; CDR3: CASSPAELSYNEQFF; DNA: TGTGCCAGCAGCCCGGCCGAACTCTCCTACAATGAGCAGTTCTTC
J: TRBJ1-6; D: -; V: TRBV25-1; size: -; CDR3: CARNSPLHF; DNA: TGTGCCAGAAATTCACCCCTCCACTTT
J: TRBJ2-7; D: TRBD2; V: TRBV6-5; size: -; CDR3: CASSYGGSGGYEQYF; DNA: TGTGCCAGCAGTTACGGCGGTAGCGGGGGCTACGAGCAGTACTTC